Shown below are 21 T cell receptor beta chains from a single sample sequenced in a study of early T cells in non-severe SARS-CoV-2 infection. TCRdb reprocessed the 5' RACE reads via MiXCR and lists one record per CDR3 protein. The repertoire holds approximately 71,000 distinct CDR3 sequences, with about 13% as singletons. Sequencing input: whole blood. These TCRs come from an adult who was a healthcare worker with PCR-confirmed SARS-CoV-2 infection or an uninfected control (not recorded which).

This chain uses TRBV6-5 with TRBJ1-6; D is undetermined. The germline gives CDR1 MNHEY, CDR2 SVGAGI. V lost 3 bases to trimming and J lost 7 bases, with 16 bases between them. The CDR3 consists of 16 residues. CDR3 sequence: CASSYTNLNGNSPLHF. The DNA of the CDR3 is TGTGCCAGCAGTTATACCAATTTGAATGGCAATTCACCCCTCCACTTT.

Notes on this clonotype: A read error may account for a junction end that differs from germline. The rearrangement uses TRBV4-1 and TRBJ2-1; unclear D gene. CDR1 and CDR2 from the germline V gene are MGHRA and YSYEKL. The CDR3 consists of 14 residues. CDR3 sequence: CASSQGTEYNEQFF. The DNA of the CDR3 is TGTGCCAGCAGCCAAGGAACAGAATACAATGAGCAGTTCTTC.

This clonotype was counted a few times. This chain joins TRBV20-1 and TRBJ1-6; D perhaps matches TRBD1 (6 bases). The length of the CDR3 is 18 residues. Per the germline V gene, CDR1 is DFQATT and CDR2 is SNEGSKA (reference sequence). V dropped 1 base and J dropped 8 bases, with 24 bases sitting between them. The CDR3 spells CSARGQGGGLPPDSPLHF. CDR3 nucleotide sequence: TGCAGTGCTAGAGGGCAGGGAGGGGGTCTTCCCCCAGATTCACCCCTCCACTTT.

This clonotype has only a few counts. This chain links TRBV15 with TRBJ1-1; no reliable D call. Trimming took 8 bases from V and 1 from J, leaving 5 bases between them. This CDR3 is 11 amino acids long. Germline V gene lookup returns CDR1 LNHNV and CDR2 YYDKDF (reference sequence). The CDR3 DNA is TGTGCCACCGGCCAGAACACTGAAGCTTTCTTT. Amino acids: CATGQNTEAFF. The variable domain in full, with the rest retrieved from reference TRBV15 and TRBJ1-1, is DAMVIQNPRYQVTQFGKPVTLSCSQTLNHNVMYWYQQKSSQAPKLLFHYYDKDFNNEADTPDNFQSRRPNTSFCFLDIRSPGLGDTAMYLCATGQNTEAFFGQGTRLTVV.

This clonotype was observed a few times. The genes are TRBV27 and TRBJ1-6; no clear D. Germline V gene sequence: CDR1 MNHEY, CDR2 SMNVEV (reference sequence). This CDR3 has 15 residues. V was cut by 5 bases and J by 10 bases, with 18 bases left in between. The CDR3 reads CASSPSRSVGSPLHF. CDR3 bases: TGTGCCAGCAGTCCCTCTCGATCGGTCGGGTCACCCCTCCACTTT.

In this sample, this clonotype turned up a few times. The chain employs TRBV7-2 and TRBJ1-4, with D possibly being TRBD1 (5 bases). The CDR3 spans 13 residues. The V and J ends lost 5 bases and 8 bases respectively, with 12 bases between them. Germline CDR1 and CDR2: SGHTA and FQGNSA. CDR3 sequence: CASSPGGGEKLFF. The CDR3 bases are TGTGCCAGCAGCCCCGGGGGTGGGGAAAAACTGTTTTTT.

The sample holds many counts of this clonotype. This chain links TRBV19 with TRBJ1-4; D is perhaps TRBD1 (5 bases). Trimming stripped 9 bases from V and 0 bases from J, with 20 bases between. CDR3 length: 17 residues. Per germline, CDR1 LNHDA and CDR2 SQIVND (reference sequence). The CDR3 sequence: CASRQEYRPTTNEKLFF. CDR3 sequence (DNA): TGTGCCAGCCGTCAAGAGTACAGGCCCACAACTAATGAAAAACTGTTTTTT.

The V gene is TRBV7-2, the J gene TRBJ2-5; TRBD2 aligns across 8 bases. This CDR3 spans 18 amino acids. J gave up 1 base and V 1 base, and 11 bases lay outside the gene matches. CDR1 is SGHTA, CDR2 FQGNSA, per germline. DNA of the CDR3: TGTGCCAGCAGCTTAGACCGATTGGGCGGGGGGATCCAAGAGACCCAGTACTTC. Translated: CASSLDRLGGGIQETQYF.

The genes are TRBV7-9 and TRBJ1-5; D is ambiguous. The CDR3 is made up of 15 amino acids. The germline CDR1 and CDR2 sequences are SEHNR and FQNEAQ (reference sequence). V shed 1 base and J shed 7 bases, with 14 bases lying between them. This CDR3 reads CASSLDGIVLQPQHF. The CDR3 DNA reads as TGTGCCAGCAGCTTAGACGGGATTGTCCTCCAGCCCCAGCATTTT.

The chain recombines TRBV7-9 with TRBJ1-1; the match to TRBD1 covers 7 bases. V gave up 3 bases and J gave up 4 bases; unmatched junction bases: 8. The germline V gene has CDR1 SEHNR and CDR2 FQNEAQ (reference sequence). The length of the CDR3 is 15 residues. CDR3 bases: TGTGCCAGCAGCTTGAACCAACAGGGGAGCACTGAAGCTTTCTTT. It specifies CASSLNQQGSTEAFF.

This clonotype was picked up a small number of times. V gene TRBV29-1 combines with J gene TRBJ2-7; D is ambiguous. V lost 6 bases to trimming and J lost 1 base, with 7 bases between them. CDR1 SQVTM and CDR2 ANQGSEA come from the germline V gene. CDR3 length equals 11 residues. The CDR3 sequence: CSVVGSYEQYF. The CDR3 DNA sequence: TGCAGCGTCGTCGGATCCTACGAGCAGTACTTC.

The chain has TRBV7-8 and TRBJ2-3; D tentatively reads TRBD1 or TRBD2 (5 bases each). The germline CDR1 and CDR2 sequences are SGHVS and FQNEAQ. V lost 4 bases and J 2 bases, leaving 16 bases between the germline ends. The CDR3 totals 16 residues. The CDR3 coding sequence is TGTGCCAGCAGCTACCCCCAAGGGACGAACACAGATACGCAGTATTTT. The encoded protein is CASSYPQGTNTDTQYF.

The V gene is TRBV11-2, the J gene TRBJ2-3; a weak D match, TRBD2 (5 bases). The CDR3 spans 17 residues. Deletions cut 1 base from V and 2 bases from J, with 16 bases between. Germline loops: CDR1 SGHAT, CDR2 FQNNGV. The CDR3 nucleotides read TGTGCCAGCAGCTTAGTTCGGGGTCCTGCGCACACAGATACGCAGTATTTT. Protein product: CASSLVRGPAHTDTQYF.

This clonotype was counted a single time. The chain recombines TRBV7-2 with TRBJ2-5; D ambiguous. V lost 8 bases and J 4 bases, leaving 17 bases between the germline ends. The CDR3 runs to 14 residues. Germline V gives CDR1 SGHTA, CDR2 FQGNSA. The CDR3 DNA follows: TGTGCCAGCTCTGACCCCCCGGGTCGAGAGACCCAGTACTTC. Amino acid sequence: CASSDPPGRETQYF.

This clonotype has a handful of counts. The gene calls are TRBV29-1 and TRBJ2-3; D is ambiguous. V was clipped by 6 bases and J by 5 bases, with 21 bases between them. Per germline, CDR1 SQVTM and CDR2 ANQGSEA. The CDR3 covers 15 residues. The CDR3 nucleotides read TGCAGCGTGCCCGAAGATGTATTGGGTGGAGATACGCAGTATTTT. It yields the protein CSVPEDVLGGDTQYF.

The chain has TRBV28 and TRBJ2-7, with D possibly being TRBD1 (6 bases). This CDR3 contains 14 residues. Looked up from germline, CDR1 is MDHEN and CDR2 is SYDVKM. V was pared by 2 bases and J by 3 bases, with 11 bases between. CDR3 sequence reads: CASSLRGHYYEQYF. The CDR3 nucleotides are TGTGCCAGCAGTTTAAGGGGACATTACTACGAGCAGTACTTC.

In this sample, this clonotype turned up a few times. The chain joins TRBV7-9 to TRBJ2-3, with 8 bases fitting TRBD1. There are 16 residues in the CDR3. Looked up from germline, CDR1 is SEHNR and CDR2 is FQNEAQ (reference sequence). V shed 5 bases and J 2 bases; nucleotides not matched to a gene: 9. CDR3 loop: CASSPPGTGITDTQYF. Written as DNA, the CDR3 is TGTGCCAGCAGCCCCCCAGGGACAGGTATCACAGATACGCAGTATTTT.

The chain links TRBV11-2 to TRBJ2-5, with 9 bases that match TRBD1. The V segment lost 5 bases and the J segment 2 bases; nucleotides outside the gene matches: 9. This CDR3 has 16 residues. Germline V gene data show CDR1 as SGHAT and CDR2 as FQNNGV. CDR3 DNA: TGTGCCAGCAGCCACGGGACAGGGAATTTTCAAGAGACCCAGTACTTC. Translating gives CASSHGTGNFQETQYF.

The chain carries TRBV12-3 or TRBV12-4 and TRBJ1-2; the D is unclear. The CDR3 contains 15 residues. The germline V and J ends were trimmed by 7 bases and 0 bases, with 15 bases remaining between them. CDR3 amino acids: CASTRRTFSNYGYTF. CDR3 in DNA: TGTGCCAGCACGCGCCGAACGTTCTCTAACTATGGCTACACCTTC.

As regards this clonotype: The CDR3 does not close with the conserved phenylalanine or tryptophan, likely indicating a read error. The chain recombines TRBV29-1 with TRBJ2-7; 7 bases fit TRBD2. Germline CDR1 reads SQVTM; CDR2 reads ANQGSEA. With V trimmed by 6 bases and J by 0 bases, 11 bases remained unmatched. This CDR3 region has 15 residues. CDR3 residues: CSVAIKRGSSYEQYY. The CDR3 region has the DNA TGCAGCGTGGCTATAAAGCGGGGTAGCTCCTACGAGCAGTACTAC.

In DNA, the CDR3 is TGCAGCGTTGGGGCGGGGGTTGACACTGAAGCTTTCTTT. Its translation is CSVGAGVDTEAFF. This chain uses TRBV29-1 with TRBJ1-1; a possible D gene is TRBD1 (5 bases). Trimming left V 4 bases short and J 3 bases short, with 12 bases between. The germline gives CDR1 SQVTM, CDR2 ANQGSEA. This CDR3 has 13 residues.